This T cell receptor (beta chain) was documented in a study of T cell responses to AZD1222 COVID-19 vaccine. The repertoire was sequenced with immunoSEQ multiplex PCR; TCRdb's copy has only in-frame clones and lacks some. This sample has around 150,000 clones, with over 80% found just once. This clone has only one observation. No antigen is known for it. The CDR3 loop spans 14 amino acids. The V segment lost 7 bases and the J segment 5 bases; nucleotides outside the gene matches: 9. CDR1 and CDR2 from the germline V gene are LNHDA and SQIVND (reference sequence). The study, taken as a whole, reports: Spike-specific TCRs gained breadth and depth after people received two AZD1222 doses.

Doses given second, at about 4 or about 12 weeks, were pooled. The sample was peripheral blood, taken 28 days after the second AZD1222 dose. This receptor was identified in an adult who received the AZD1222 COVID-19 vaccine. The V gene is TRBV19, the J gene TRBJ1-2; 8 bases fit TRBD1. The CDR3: CASIRTGLRYGYTF. The CDR3 DNA reads as TGTGCCAGTATCCGGACAGGGTTGCGTTATGGCTACACCTTC.